A selection of T cell receptor beta chains follows, all from one sample in a study of T-cell memory formation after mild COVID-19. TCRdb analysed the 5' RACE reads with MiXCR anew, one entry per CDR3 protein. This repertoire shows around 130,000 distinct CDR3 sequences, about 6.5% found once; its top ten account for approximately 2.3%. The specimen sequenced was PBMCs or a T cell subset sorted from them (not recorded which). These receptors originate from an adult woman who had mild COVID-19 (a few samples of this study predate the infection). Cell type and time point are not known. Both conserved end residues are part of each CDR3. Only some rows state a clone size, as once, few, many or a class for expanded clones.

V | size | CDR3
TRBV9 | NA | CASKFHLGEENTEAFF
TRBV7-9 | few | CASSEPGGGLNTEAFF
TRBV7-3 | NA | CASTSTNTGELFF
TRBV19 | few | CASSRSRQGSGNTIYF
TRBV7-3 | NA | CASSGLEYDTQYF
TRBV6-5 | many | CASSYRRQSGANVLTF
TRBV6-2/TRBV6-3 | NA | CASSPTGYGYTF
TRBV5-5 | many | CASSRLDTYEQYF
TRBV4-3 | NA | CASSQFGGTVYTEAFF
TRBV5-1 | NA | CASSLAPDLNTEAFF
TRBV4-1 | few | CASSPIQGFLYEQYF
TRBV4-3 | many | CASSQETGTSLYF
TRBV12-3/TRBV12-4 | many | CASSLSSGSFNEQFF
TRBV5-1 | many | CASSLMGVRVDNEQFF
TRBV7-2 | NA | CASSLGWGREGQPQHF
TRBV4-1 | few | CASSQPPAGTGNRTQYF
TRBV27 | many | CASRLEAGRRADTQYF
TRBV7-2 | NA | CASSFPNNQPQHF
TRBV7-2 | few | CASSLAISNEQFF
TRBV6-6 | NA | CASSRTAGETQYF
TRBV7-2 | NA | CASSSGGRYEQFF
TRBV4-2 | NA | CASSQSPGHHEQYF
TRBV7-8 | few | CASSFAGAQDTGELFF
TRBV20-1 | many | CSARSGSGTDTQYF
TRBV5-4 | few | CASSLRDRDGELFF
TRBV15 | many | CATSETPDRNNEQFF
TRBV29-1 | NA | CSVGQGVGEQFF
TRBV7-3 | many | CASSRGLAQTYNEQFF
TRBV3-1 | NA | CASSQQGIEKLFF
TRBV7-9 | few | CASSLGTTEKLFF
TRBV18 | NA | CASSPITGTDFGQFF
TRBV18 | few | CASSAQRTNTGELFF
TRBV3-1 | NA | CASSQDRMQPQHF
TRBV12-3/TRBV12-4 | NA | CASLRETMNTEAFF
TRBV5-1 | few | CASSLDFGTRLFF
TRBV5-1 | many | CASKGWASEDTQYF
TRBV27 | few | CASSHGQVRTEAFF
TRBV7-8 | few | CASSATGRDEQFF
TRBV7-9 | few | CASSPRGGGLSSYEQYF
TRBV6-6 | NA | CASSYQGNQPQHF
TRBV6-6 | NA | CASRDRWPYEQYF
TRBV20-1 | many | CSASPGAGGPLHF
TRBV12-3/TRBV12-4 | few | CASSPYGGGNTEAFF
TRBV11-1 | few | CASSSGQGPPYEQYF
TRBV11-1 | NA | CASSDRDRNYEQYF
TRBV6-5 | few | CASKAQGQETQYF
TRBV4-1 | few | CASSHYIQELRGAFF